Listed here is a single T cell receptor (beta chain). Its antigen specificity is not known. Nothing much larger sits one base from this clone, and base qualities are not available. Focal radiation therapy combined with CTLA-4 blockade (ipilimumab) was tested in patients with chemo-refractory metastatic non-small-cell lung cancer. Preparation of the library involved the immunoSEQ multiplex PCR assay. TCRdb's version of the immuneACCESS table is confined to in-frame rearrangements and falls short of the full clone set. An unresolved V gene accounts for under half of the shortfall where checked; the remainder is of unknown origin. For this sample there are tens of thousands of clones; around 86% appear just once. Around 40% of the sample is in the top ten clones. The sample belongs to a study of radiotherapy plus CTLA-4 blockade in lung cancer (dated by TCRdb to between 2018 and 2020). Study-wide context: Objective responses were observed in 18% of enrolled patients, and disease control was achieved in 25% to 40%. Broad study findings and their caveats: Early dynamic changes in blood T cell clones, together with increased serum interferon-beta after radiation, were reported as the strongest predictors of response. TCR clones derived from tumors expanded in peripheral blood after treatment with radiotherapy and ipilimumab.

The source of this sequence is a human donor with non-small cell lung cancer that progressed on radiotherapy plus ipilimumab. Sequenced material: peripheral blood, taken from a patient treated with radiotherapy plus ipilimumab.

The CDR3 region: CASSRGPARTSGTYEQYV. At the DNA level, the sequence is TGTGCCAGCAGCCGGGGACCCGCAAGGACTAGCGGGACCTACGAGCAGTACGTC. The rearranged chain carries TRBV5-4 and TRBJ2-7, with 12 bases matching TRBD2. Trimming removed 4 bases from V and 2 bases from J; the gene matches leave 13 bases unexplained. The germline V gene encodes CDR1 SGHNT and CDR2 YYREEE (reference sequence). Including cysteine and valine, the CDR3 has 18 amino acids. The retained sequence is limited to the CDR3, 54 bases, with the frame set at the first base.